Each of the 32 T cell receptor beta chains below was sequenced from the same sample in a study of OX40 agonist ivuxolimab in advanced cancers. Assay: immunoSEQ multiplex PCR; the TCRdb copy retains only in-frame clones and omits some. The sample holds about 120,000 clones, 85% to 95% seen once. The sample here was CD4+ or CD8+ T cells sorted from blood, taken in a trial of the OX40 agonist ivuxolimab. The receptor set was obtained from an adult with an advanced solid tumor such as melanoma, head and neck, liver or kidney cancer.

The table lists this clone with a count of one. The chain combines TRBV19 with TRBJ1-2; D perhaps matches TRBD1 (5 bases). The germline CDR1 and CDR2 sequences are LNHDA and SQIVND (reference sequence). This CDR3 is 13 amino acids long. Trimming removed 3 bases at V and 6 bases at J, with 11 bases between. The CDR3 nucleotides are TGTGCCAGTAGTATTAGAGGGACCCATGGCTACACCTTC. Translating gives CASSIRGTHGYTF.

The rearrangement uses TRBV20-1 and TRBJ1-1, with D unresolved. Germline V lookup: CDR1 DFQATT, CDR2 SNEGSKA (reference sequence). This CDR3 has 11 residues. Trimming shortened V by 0 bases and J by 1 base, and 0 bases separated the two germline ends. The CDR3 nucleotides read TGCAGTGCTAGAGAGAACACTGAAGCTTTCTTT. Amino acid sequence: CSARENTEAFF.

CDR3 coding DNA: TGTGCCAGCAGCTTCCACCTCAACCGCAGGGGATCCGGAAACACCATATATTTT. Translating it yields CASSFHLNRRGSGNTIYF. The rearrangement uses TRBV7-2 and TRBJ1-3; tentative D call: TRBD1 (6 bases). The CDR3 runs 18 residues. The V and J ends lost 3 bases and 4 bases respectively, with 22 bases between them. Per germline, CDR1 SGHTA and CDR2 FQGNSA.

The V and J genes are TRBV7-6 and TRBJ2-7, with D unclear. V was pared by 3 bases and J by 8 bases, with 5 bases between. The germline V gene has CDR1 SGHVS and CDR2 FNYEAQ. The CDR3 is 10 residues long. CDR3 bases: TGTGCCAGCAGCTTGTATAAGCAGTACTTC. Translating gives CASSLYKQYF.

This clone was observed a handful of times. V usage is TRBV19 and J usage is TRBJ1-3; D is unresolved. V was clipped by 4 bases and J by 4 bases, with 14 bases between them. CDR1 is LNHDA, CDR2 SQIVND, per germline (reference sequence). The CDR3 has 15 residues. The CDR3 DNA is TGTGCCAGTAGTAGTTCCGGACGACTCGGAAACACCATATATTTT. Its translation: CASSSSGRLGNTIYF.

The V and J genes are TRBV25-1 and TRBJ1-6, with TRBD1 matching 8 bases. The V segment lost 6 bases and the J segment 6 bases; nucleotides outside the gene matches: 7. Per germline, CDR1 MGHDK and CDR2 SYGVNS. CDR3 size: 15 residues. For the CDR3, the DNA is TGTGCCAGCAGGGAAACAGGGGGGATTAATTCACCCCTCCACTTT. Protein: CASRETGGINSPLHF.

This clone has only a few counts. The chain couples TRBV15 to TRBJ2-5; tentative D call: TRBD1 (5 bases). CDR3 length equals 14 residues. Germline lookup yields CDR1 LNHNV and CDR2 YYDKDF (reference sequence). Trimming took off 0 bases at V and 6 bases at J, with 11 bases between the two ends. The CDR3 reads CATSRELQEQTQYF. The CDR3 bases are TGTGCCACCAGCAGAGAGTTACAGGAGCAGACCCAGTACTTC.

This chain connects TRBV6-6 to TRBJ1-2, with D perhaps TRBD1 (5 bases). Trimming took off 8 bases at V and 4 bases at J, with 17 bases between the two ends. Per the germline V gene, CDR1 is MNHNY and CDR2 is SVGAGI (reference sequence). The CDR3 is 14 amino acids. CDR3 in DNA: TGTGCCAGCCGAAGAGGGGCAGGGATCTATGGCTACACCTTC. Translating gives CASRRGAGIYGYTF.

CDR3 nucleotide sequence: TGTGCCAGCAGCCGGGGGGACCTCAGGAGGATCGGGGAGCTGTTTTTT. Residues: CASSRGDLRRIGELFF. The rearrangement joins TRBV5-8 to TRBJ2-2; TRBD2 agrees at 7 bases. CDR1 is SGHTS, CDR2 YDEGEE, per germline. The length of the CDR3 is 16 residues. Trimming cost V 4 bases and J 7 bases; bases outside gene matches: 13.

The CDR3 region has the DNA TGTGCCAGTAGTATAGTTTCTGGGGCTGGGGCCAACGTCCTGACTTTC. Translated, it gives CASSIVSGAGANVLTF. The V and J genes are TRBV19 and TRBJ2-6; D remains ambiguous. This CDR3 is 16 amino acids long. The V end lost 1 base, the J end lost 2 bases, and 9 bases lay between the germline ends. Looked up from germline, CDR1 is LNHDA and CDR2 is SQIVND (reference sequence). Supplemented by reference TRBV19 and TRBJ2-6, the full variable domain reads DGGITQSPKYLFRKEGQNVTLSCEQNLNHDAMYWYRQDPGQGLRLIYYSQIVNDFQKGDIAEGYSVSREKKESFPLTVTSAQKNPTAFYLCASSIVSGAGANVLTFGAGSRLTVL.

This clone was detected only a few times. This chain connects TRBV28 to TRBJ1-6; a weak D match, TRBD1 (6 bases). V was trimmed by 6 bases and J by 9 bases, leaving 18 bases between them. The germline V gene has CDR1 MDHEN and CDR2 SYDVKM. The CDR3 is 15 amino acids. CDR3 in DNA: TGTGCCAGCAGACTTCCTGGGGGCGCGGGTTCACCCCTCCACTTT. This codes for CASRLPGGAGSPLHF.

This rearrangement joins TRBV19 to TRBJ2-7; D perhaps matches TRBD2 (6 bases). The germline V gene encodes CDR1 LNHDA and CDR2 SQIVND (reference sequence). The CDR3 runs to 14 residues. V was shortened by 0 bases and J by 2 bases, with 8 bases between the two germline ends. CDR3 residues: CASSIEEGTYEQYF. The CDR3 DNA sequence: TGTGCCAGTAGTATAGAGGAGGGGACCTACGAGCAGTACTTC.

The chain carries TRBV14 and TRBJ1-3; D remains unclear. In germline, CDR1 is SGHDN, CDR2 FVKESK. CDR3 length: 15 residues. V was pared by 0 bases and J by 2 bases, with 8 bases between. DNA of the CDR3: TGTGCCAGCAGCCAAGAGGGAATTGCTGGAAACACCATATATTTT. Amino acid sequence: CASSQEGIAGNTIYF. The variable domain in full, with the rest retrieved from reference TRBV14 and TRBJ1-3, is EAGVTQFPSHSVIEKGQTVTLRCDPISGHDNLYWYRRVMGKEIKFLLHFVKESKQDESGMPNNRFLAERTGGTYSTLKVQPAELEDSGVYFCASSQEGIAGNTIYFGEGSWLTVV.

J is TRBJ2-2 and V is TRBV5-5; D gene unclear. This CDR3 contains 12 residues. V was cut by 4 bases and J by 8 bases, with 9 bases left in between. CDR1 and CDR2 from the germline V gene are SGHKS and YYEKEE (reference sequence). CDR3: CASSPAPGELFF. The DNA for the CDR3 is TGTGCCAGCAGCCCGGCCCCTGGGGAGCTGTTTTTT. The complete variable domain, with remaining parts taken from reference TRBV5-5 and TRBJ2-2, reads DAGVTQSPTHLIKTRGQQVTLRCSPISGHKSVSWYQQVLGQGPQFIFQYYEKEERGRGNFPDRFSARQFPNYSSELNVNALLLGDSALYLCASSPAPGELFFGEGSRLTVL.

The rearrangement joins TRBV7-9 to TRBJ1-3; weak D call: TRBD1 (5 bases). Trimming stripped 2 bases from V and 4 bases from J, with 15 bases between. This CDR3 contains 16 residues. The V gene's germline CDR1 is SEHNR and CDR2 FQNEAQ (reference sequence). CDR3: CASSLTLAGLGNTIYF. CDR3 coding DNA: TGTGCCAGCAGCTTAACCCTGGCAGGGTTAGGAAACACCATATATTTT.

The CDR3 DNA reads TGTGCCAGCAGCCAAACTGGGACAGCCTCCTACGAGCAGTACTTC. The encoded protein is CASSQTGTASYEQYF. J is TRBJ2-7 and V is TRBV7-9, with 7 bases identical to TRBD1. This CDR3 has 15 amino acids. Germline CDR1 is SEHNR and CDR2 is FQNEAQ (reference sequence). The junction had 7 bases not matched to a gene; V was cut back by 5 bases and J by 0 bases.

The chain carries TRBV18 and TRBJ1-2; TRBD1 agrees at 8 bases. This CDR3 spans 14 amino acids. Trimming at V came to 5 bases and at J to 5 bases, leaving 7 bases not matched to a gene. The germline gives CDR1 KGHSH, CDR2 LQKENI. As DNA, the CDR3 is TGTGCCAGCTCATCCGGGACAGGCCAGTATGGCTACACCTTC. Protein product: CASSSGTGQYGYTF.

The V call is TRBV4-3, the J call TRBJ2-7, with 8 nucleotides matching TRBD1. The V gene's germline CDR1 is LGHNA and CDR2 YSLEER. The V gene end was trimmed by 4 bases and the J gene end by 6 bases; junction bases not matched to a gene: 2. CDR3 length equals 12 residues. The CDR3 loop is CASSLGQGEQYF. CDR3 DNA: TGCGCCAGCAGCCTTGGACAGGGCGAGCAGTACTTC.

The V call is TRBV30, the J call TRBJ1-3; the D gene is possibly TRBD1 (5 bases). V was pared by 3 bases and J by 2 bases, with 11 bases between. The CDR3 consists of 14 residues. Germline CDR1 is GTSNPN and CDR2 is SVGIG (reference sequence). The CDR3: CAWSDGAAGNTIYF. As DNA, the CDR3 is TGTGCCTGGAGCGATGGGGCAGCTGGAAACACCATATATTTT.

The J gene is TRBJ2-6, the V gene TRBV28; the D is unclear. This CDR3 has 16 amino acids. Trimming left V 2 bases short and J 0 bases short, with 8 bases between. The germline gives CDR1 MDHEN, CDR2 SYDVKM. The CDR3, as DNA: TGTGCCAGCAGTTTAGTGGCGGCCTCTGGGGCCAACGTCCTGACTTTC. This translates into CASSLVAASGANVLTF.

The V and J genes are TRBV7-9 and TRBJ1-2; D is undetermined. The V end lost 5 bases, the J end lost 0 bases, and 22 bases lay between the germline ends. The CDR3 is 18 amino acids. CDR1 and CDR2 (germline): SEHNR, FQNEAQ (reference sequence). The DNA for the CDR3 is TGTGCCAGCAGCCGGGTTTACCCCCGGGGAAGGGCTAACTATGGCTACACCTTC. Protein sequence: CASSRVYPRGRANYGYTF.

This clone was recorded once. This rearrangement joins TRBV27 to TRBJ1-2; 7 bases match TRBD1. The CDR3 runs to 14 residues. The V gene's germline CDR1 is MNHEY and CDR2 SMNVEV (reference sequence). The trim removed 3 bases at V and 7 bases at J, leaving 8 bases unmatched. The CDR3 DNA is TGTGCCAGCAGTTTTAGAGAGGGGGCCGGTGGCTACACCTTC. The encoded protein is CASSFREGAGGYTF.

This clone was seen just once. This chain links TRBV10-1 with TRBJ1-3; D is undetermined. CDR3 length equals 14 residues. Germline CDR1 and CDR2: WNHNN and SYGVQD (reference sequence). The V end was cut by 3 bases, the J end by 14 bases, with 20 bases between. The CDR3 nucleotides read TGCGCCAGCAGTGACACGGGTCAATCTTCGGCCGTATATTTT. Its protein product is CASSDTGQSSAVYF.

The chain combines TRBV12-5 with TRBJ1-4; the match to TRBD1 covers 7 bases. The CDR3 is made up of 15 amino acids. Unmatched junction bases numbered 5, after V lost 4 bases and J lost 3 bases. CDR1 is LGHNT, CDR2 FRNRAP, per germline. Here the CDR3 reads CASGYYQGANEKLFF. The CDR3 DNA sequence: TGTGCTAGTGGTTACTACCAGGGGGCTAATGAAAAACTGTTTTTT.

This chain connects TRBV4-3 to TRBJ2-3; 10 nucleotides line up with TRBD2. The CDR3 extends over 17 amino acids. J lost 3 bases, V lost 0 bases, and 6 bases had no gene match. Germline-derived CDR1 and CDR2 are LGHNA and YSLEER. The CDR3 protein is CASSQDVLAGVTDTQYF. The CDR3 DNA reads as TGCGCCAGCAGCCAAGATGTCCTAGCGGGAGTTACAGATACGCAGTATTTT.

This chain uses TRBV5-1 with TRBJ2-5, with D unclear. This CDR3 spans 13 amino acids. Germline CDR1 reads SGHRS; CDR2 reads YFSETQ. V lost 1 base to trimming and J lost 5 bases, with 9 bases between them. Written as DNA, the CDR3 is TGCGCCAGCAGCTTGATCCTAGAGGAGACCCAGTACTTC. Translation gives CASSLILEETQYF.

This chain joins TRBV11-2 and TRBJ2-7, with D possibly TRBD2 on 5 matching bases. V dropped 0 bases and J dropped 4 bases, with 13 bases sitting between them. This CDR3 contains 15 residues. Germline V CDR1 and CDR2: SGHAT, FQNNGV. CDR3 bases: TGTGCCAGCAGCTTAGATCTAGCTTCTTCGTACGAGCAGTACTTC. Protein: CASSLDLASSYEQYF.

The genes are TRBV2 and TRBJ1-5, with D maybe TRBD1 (5 bases). V gave up 8 bases and J gave up 0 bases, with 20 bases separating them. In germline, CDR1 is SNHLY, CDR2 FYNNEI. The length of the CDR3 is 17 residues. The CDR3 region is CASSREGMSYSNQPQHF. CDR3 bases: TGTGCCAGCTCGCGTGAGGGGATGAGTTATAGCAATCAGCCCCAGCATTTT.

The gene calls are TRBV7-8 and TRBJ1-5; D possibly corresponds to TRBD1 (5 bases). This CDR3 contains 19 residues. Trimming cost V 0 bases and J 0 bases, with 18 bases left between them. CDR1 SGHVS and CDR2 FQNEAQ come from the germline V gene. The CDR3 sequence is CASSLASAGSPNSNQPQHF. The CDR3 DNA is TGTGCCAGCAGCTTAGCCTCAGCAGGGTCTCCGAATAGCAATCAGCCCCAGCATTTT.

The V call is TRBV5-1, the J call TRBJ1-1; the D is unclear. Between the trimmed V and J ends, which lost 1 base and 5 bases, there was a span of 9 bases. The CDR3 is 13 residues long. In germline, CDR1 is SGHRS, CDR2 YFSETQ. CDR3 amino acids: CASSLNIQTEAFF. The CDR3 DNA follows: TGCGCCAGCAGCTTGAACATACAAACTGAAGCTTTCTTT.

This rearrangement joins TRBV7-8 to TRBJ2-3; maybe TRBD2 (7 bases). V lost 8 bases, J lost 2 bases, and 17 bases lay in between. CDR1 SGHVS and CDR2 FQNEAQ come from the germline V gene. The CDR3 consists of 15 residues. CDR3 residues: CASRLWGGATDTQYF. The CDR3 DNA reads TGTGCCAGCCGTCTATGGGGGGGGGCCACAGATACGCAGTATTTT.

Only a few counts were recorded for this clone. The chain uses TRBV27 and TRBJ2-2; D is ambiguous. This CDR3 is built from 8 residues. From germline, CDR1 is MNHEY and CDR2 SMNVEV (reference sequence). The CDR3 sequence: CGGGELFF. In DNA, the CDR3 is TGTGGGGGCGGGGAGCTGTTTTTT.